The present entry profiles one T cell receptor (beta chain) with its context. Its antigen is still unknown. No much larger clone is present one base from it, and per-base qualities are unavailable. TCRbeta CDR3 regions were amplified from genomic DNA by means of the immunoSEQ Assay, a bias-controlled multiplex PCR. The authors processed their data as follows. Nucleated cell counts per sample were estimated from amplification of reference gene primers within the assay. To quantify the absolute abundance of each unique TCRbeta CDR3 rearrangement, sequence reads were collapsed and filtered. For each sample, productive Simpson clonality was calculated by taking the square root of Simpson's diversity index across productive rearrangements. TCRdb retrieved this table from immuneACCESS and kept in-frame rearrangements only. Not all clones are present; in checked studies, unresolved V genes account for under half, and no reason is known for the remainder. Clone size and V and J calls were adopted from that table, with D and trimming inferred from the DNA. Recorded for this sample are roughly 200,000 clones; 80% to 90% of them occurred a single time. 15% to 20% of the sample lies in the top ten.

Each collaborating institution followed its own protocols to collect whole blood in K2EDTA tubes. For TCRbeta analysis, collaborator samples were shipped as frozen whole blood, as isolated PBMCs, or as DNA extracted from either sample type. This sample is part of a study of blood T cell repertoires in COVID-19 (TCRdb year 2020). Turning to the overall study: The collaborator samples originated in the United States, Italy and Spain and spanned the acute and convalescent phases of COVID-19. The material from the prospective study consisted of cDNA or gDNA derived from T cells, B-cell-depleted T cells, or PBMCs. Deeply sampled blood TCRbeta repertoires from subjects exposed to, actively infected with, or recovered from COVID-19 were included in the dataset. The repertoires were released in a freely available public database meant as a resource for research on the immune response to SARS-CoV-2. Samples were obtained from the ongoing ImmuneRACE study (first 160 participants) and from over 1,000 subjects provided by 6 global collaborators. A de-identified subject ID, COVID-19 status, age in years and sex were almost always included in the sample metadata. HLA class I and class II types, where available, came from metadata supplied by the sample provider rather than from assay-based typing.

Counted from cysteine to phenylalanine, this CDR3 has 14 amino acids. Only the CDR3 part of the read is kept: 42 bases, read in frame from the first base. For CDR1 and CDR2, the germline V gene lists SGDLS and YYNGEE. The germline ends are 7 bases apart after V is trimmed by 1 base and J by 0 bases. Paper-wide results and their limitations: The amount of clinical and demographic metadata varied by source and participant and was provided uncurated.

Sequenced material: peripheral blood. The sequence was obtained from a woman aged 80 or over with active or convalescent COVID-19. This sequence uses TRBV9 and TRBJ1-1; no D gene can be assigned with confidence. The DNA sequence is given as TGTGCCAGCAGCGTAACTGCTGTGAACACTGAAGCTTTCTTT. The translation is CASSVTAVNTEAFF.